This passage covers 16 T cell receptor beta chains from one sample sequenced in a study of regulatory T cells in long-lasting Graves disease. Time point denoted: newly diagnosed GD, antithyroid drugs for less than 3 months. Generation of the TCR library employed RNA extracted from PBMCs. The TCR beta library used iRepertoire HTBI primers with Arm-PCR amplification of CDR3. TCRdb re-analysed the multiplex PCR reads in MiXCR, keeping a single row per CDR3 protein. The sample has under 700,000 distinct CDR3 sequences; roughly a sixth are singletons. The same specimen was also included in a second study, on T cells in Graves' hyperthyroidism and ophthalmopathy.

This specimen consisted of peripheral blood mononuclear cells (PBMCs), obtained at new diagnosis, from a patient treated with antithyroid drugs. The receptors shown here come from a woman aged 40 to 65 with Graves disease.

The chain has TRBV5-6 and TRBJ1-3; D is perhaps TRBD1 (6 bases). V lost 4 bases and J 4 bases, leaving 18 bases between the germline ends. This CDR3 is built from 16 residues. Looked up from germline, CDR1 is SGHDT and CDR2 is YYEEEE. CDR3: CASSPGGGSQGNTIYF. The DNA of the CDR3 is TGTGCCAGCAGCCCCGGAGGGGGTTCCCAGGGAAACACCATATATTTT.

Ten or more counts support this clonotype. The rearrangement uses TRBV10-3 and TRBJ2-3, with 9 bases fitting TRBD2. Germline values: CDR1 ENHRY, CDR2 SYGVKD. Unmatched junction bases numbered 9, after V lost 7 bases and J lost 4 bases. This CDR3 contains 15 residues. CDR3 nucleotide sequence: TGTGCCATCACCCGGGACCTAGCGGGGCCAGATACGCAGTATTTT. It yields the protein CAITRDLAGPDTQYF.

This clonotype turned up a few times. A junction end diverges from the germline sequence, so it may reflect a read error. V gene TRBV3-1 combines with J gene TRBJ2-7; TRBD1 agrees at 9 bases. The germline V gene has CDR1 LGHDT and CDR2 YNNKEL (reference sequence). There are 12 residues in the CDR3. CDR3 loop: CASSLDRGFWHF. The CDR3 bases are TGTGCCAGCAGCTTGGACAGGGGATTTTGGCACTTC.

At least ten counts were recorded for this clonotype. The chain links TRBV7-9 to TRBJ1-6; no reliable D call. Between the trimmed V and J ends, which lost 1 base and 9 bases, there was a span of 7 bases. CDR3 length: 13 residues. Germline CDR1 SEHNR, CDR2 FQNEAQ (reference sequence). CDR3 DNA sequence: TGTGCCAGCAGCTTAGAGTGGGGTTCACCCCTCCACTTT. It translates to CASSLEWGSPLHF.

The chain employs TRBV4-1 and TRBJ1-1, with a weak D call TRBD1 (5 bases). Trimming removed 0 bases from V and 5 bases from J, with 10 bases in between. The V gene's germline CDR1 is MGHRA and CDR2 YSYEKL. This CDR3 has 14 amino acids. The CDR3 coding sequence is TGCGCCAGCAGCCAAGAACAGGCTTCGACTGAAGCTTTCTTT. Translation gives CASSQEQASTEAFF.

This clonotype was counted at least ten times. The J gene is TRBJ1-1, the V gene TRBV6-1; the D gene is possibly TRBD1 (5 bases). The V gene's germline CDR1 is MNHNS and CDR2 SASEGT. V shed 8 bases and J shed 4 bases, with 14 bases lying between them. The length of the CDR3 is 13 residues. The CDR3 DNA follows: TGTGCCAGCTTAGCGGCAGGGTTCACTGAAGCTTTCTTT. Its translation is CASLAAGFTEAFF.

As for this clonotype: A far larger clone differs by one base, so this is likely a read error. The chain couples TRBV7-4 to TRBJ2-3; no reliable D call. The better agreement between TRBJ2-1 and the DNA end casts doubt on the J call. This CDR3 is built from 13 residues. Germline V gene lookup returns CDR1 SGHVT and CDR2 SQSDAQ. The CDR3 DNA is TGTGCCAGCAGCTTAGTCTATGGCTACGAGCAGTTCTTC. This gives the protein CASSLVYGYEQFF.

The CDR3 DNA is TGTGCCAGCAGTTTGCCCTATGGGGAGCAGTACTTC. Residues: CASSLPYGEQYF. The chain is built from TRBV5-6 and TRBJ2-7; D unclear. The CDR3 totals 12 residues. CDR1 is SGHDT, CDR2 YYEEEE, per germline. Trimming removed 5 bases from V and 7 bases from J, with 13 bases in between. Using reference TRBV5-6 and TRBJ2-7 for the parts outside the CDR3, the full variable domain is DAGVTQSPTHLIKTRGQQVTLRCSPKSGHDTVSWYQQALGQGPQFIFQYYEEEERQRGNFPDRFSGHQFPNYSSELNVNALLLGDSALYLCASSLPYGEQYFGPGTRLTVT.

The sample holds a few counts of this clonotype. J is TRBJ2-3 and V is TRBV6-1, with 10 bases matching TRBD2. V was pared by 3 bases and J by 2 bases, with 11 bases of the junction left unmatched. In germline, CDR1 is MNHNS, CDR2 SASEGT. There are 18 residues in the CDR3. CDR3 DNA: TGTGCCAGCAGTGATGAGGGGCTAGCGGGGGCCCCCACAGATACGCAGTATTTT. It specifies CASSDEGLAGAPTDTQYF.

This clonotype appeared a few times. In nucleotides, the CDR3 is TGCGCCAGCAGCTTGGAACCGGCTGGAAACACCATATATTTT. Protein product: CASSLEPAGNTIYF. V usage is TRBV5-1 and J usage is TRBJ1-3; D is ambiguous. The CDR3 totals 14 residues. Looked up from germline, CDR1 is SGHRS and CDR2 is YFSETQ. V lost 0 bases and J 2 bases, leaving 6 bases between the germline ends.

There are a few counts of this clonotype. The chain has TRBV14 and TRBJ2-7; 7 nucleotides align to TRBD1. Germline V CDR1 and CDR2: SGHDN, FVKESK. J gave up 5 bases and V 4 bases, and 5 bases lay outside the gene matches. There are 13 residues in the CDR3. The CDR3 sequence is CASSRQGSHEQYF. In DNA, the CDR3 is TGTGCCAGCAGCCGACAGGGATCCCACGAGCAGTACTTC.

CDR3 nucleotides: TGTGCCTGGAGTGTTCCTAGTCCTAACTATGGCTACACCTTC. Encoded protein: CAWSVPSPNYGYTF. The chain recombines TRBV30 with TRBJ1-2; D unclear. V gave up 0 bases and J gave up 0 bases, with 8 bases separating them. Looked up from germline, CDR1 is GTSNPN and CDR2 is SVGIG (reference sequence). The CDR3 totals 14 residues.

The table lists this clonotype with a few counts. The chain is built from TRBV28 and TRBJ1-1; TRBD1 aligns across 7 bases. Germline trimming cut 3 bases from V and 8 bases from J; bases unmatched to any gene: 6. The V gene's germline CDR1 is MDHEN and CDR2 SYDVKM. CDR3 length equals 13 residues. CDR3 bases: TGTGCCAGCAGTTTGAGGGGGCGGTCGGAAGCTTTCTTT. This encodes CASSLRGRSEAFF.

This clonotype was found a few times. V usage is TRBV12-5 and J usage is TRBJ2-1; D perhaps matches TRBD2 (7 bases). This CDR3 is 16 amino acids long. The V gene's germline CDR1 is LGHNT and CDR2 FRNRAP. V was cut by 5 bases and J by 7 bases, with 21 bases left in between. The CDR3 region is CASGPPSGGLRNEQFF. CDR3 bases: TGTGCTAGTGGTCCCCCCTCGGGGGGCTTAAGAAATGAGCAGTTCTTC.

V usage is TRBV3-1 and J usage is TRBJ1-2, with TRBD1 as a possible D gene (6 bases). The V end was cut by 4 bases, the J end by 7 bases, with 19 bases between. Germline V gives CDR1 LGHDT, CDR2 YNNKEL (reference sequence). The CDR3 spans 15 residues. The CDR3 here is CASSPRAGAGSGYTF. In nucleotides, the CDR3 is TGTGCCAGCAGCCCCCGTGCGGGGGCGGGTAGTGGCTACACCTTC.

This clonotype was found many times. The chain joins TRBV12-3 or TRBV12-4 to TRBJ1-1, with TRBD1 matching 7 bases. The junction had 4 bases not matched to a gene; V was cut back by 0 bases and J by 6 bases. The CDR3 spans 14 residues. The CDR3, as DNA: TGTGCCAGCAGTTTAGCGACAGGGAAGGCTGAAGCTTTCTTT. Amino acid sequence: CASSLATGKAEAFF.